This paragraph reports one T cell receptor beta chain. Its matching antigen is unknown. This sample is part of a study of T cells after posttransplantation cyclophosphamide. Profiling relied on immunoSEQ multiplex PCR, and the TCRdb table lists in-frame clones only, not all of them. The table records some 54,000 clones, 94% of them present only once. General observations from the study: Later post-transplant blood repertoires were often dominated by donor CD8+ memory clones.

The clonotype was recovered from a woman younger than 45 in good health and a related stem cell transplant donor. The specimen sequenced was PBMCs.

CDR3 sequence (DNA): TGTGCCAGCTCACCTAGACAGTCCTACGAGCAGTACTTC. Its protein is CASSPRQSYEQYF. The V call is TRBV18, the J call TRBJ2-7; perhaps TRBD1 as D (5 bases). V dropped 3 bases and J dropped 1 base, with 7 bases sitting between them. CDR3 length: 13 amino acids. Germline V CDR1 and CDR2: KGHSH, LQKENI.